This section outlines one TCR beta chain sequence together with its context. The sample belongs to a study of control samples from healthy donors and cancer patients. The method was immunoSEQ multiplex PCR; TCRdb's version includes in-frame clones alone and lacks a portion of them. The sample has 150,000 to 200,000 clones, 88% seen once. Trimming pared 1 base from V and 9 bases from J, leaving 16 bases between. Germline values: CDR1 LNHDA, CDR2 SQIVND (reference sequence). The CDR3 spans 15 residues. The sample was blood. The chain uses TRBV19 and TRBJ2-1; either TRBD1 or TRBD2 may supply D (7 bases each). This receptor was obtained from a man younger than 35 in good health. The DNA of the CDR3 is TGTGCCAGTAGTATAGGGAGGGGAGGGGGCAGTGAGCAGTTCTTC. It specifies CASSIGRGGGSEQFF.